Listed below are T cell receptor beta chains from one sample, sequenced in a study of blood T cell repertoires in COVID-19. Produced via immunoSEQ multiplex PCR; TCRdb's table is partial and in-frame only. The sample shows 98,000 or so clones, roughly four fifths of them seen only once. The sample taken for sequencing was peripheral blood. These receptors all come from a man aged 55 to 69 with acute or convalescent COVID-19. Each CDR3 is given with its conserved first and last residue. A D gene is named only where the DNA matches it firmly. Clone size is not always given. Where it is, it says once, few, many or a class for expanded clones.

J,D,V,size,DNA,CDR3
TRBJ1-2,NA,TRBV21-1,NA,TGTGCCAGCAGCAAAGCGCTAGGGACAGGCCGTACGAACTATGGCTACACCTTC,CASSKALGTGRTNYGYTF
TRBJ2-7,NA,TRBV28,NA,TGTGCCAGCAGTTCCTCGACAGCCTCCGCCTACGAGCAGTACTTC,CASSSSTASAYEQYF
TRBJ1-2,NA,TRBV2,NA,TGTGCCAGCAGTGGGCAGGGTGCCGACTATGGCTACACCTTC,CASSGQGADYGYTF
TRBJ2-1,TRBD2,TRBV19,NA,TGTGCCAGTAGTATAGGAAGTAGCGGGGGCCCCAATGAGCAGTTCTTC,CASSIGSSGGPNEQFF
TRBJ1-3,NA,TRBV5-8,NA,TGTGCCAGCAGCCGGGAGATCTCTGGAAACACCATATATTTT,CASSREISGNTIYF
TRBJ1-5,TRBD1,TRBV5-1,few,TGCGCCAGCAGCCCCGGACAGGGGGATCAGCCCCAGCATTTT,CASSPGQGDQPQHF
TRBJ1-1,TRBD1,TRBV12-3/TRBV12-4,NA,TGTGCCAGCAGACTGACAGGGGGCATGGAAGCTTTCTTT,CASRLTGGMEAFF
TRBJ1-5,NA,TRBV5-6,NA,TGTGCCAGCAGCTTGGCCTCAGGATATAGCAATCAGCCCCAGCATTTT,CASSLASGYSNQPQHF
TRBJ2-1,NA,TRBV18,NA,TGTGCCAGCTCACCACTAGCCAATGAGCAGTTCTTC,CASSPLANEQFF
TRBJ1-1,NA,TRBV2,NA,TGTGCCAGCAGTGAATCTTTAGCGGGACAAGCTTTCTTT,CASSESLAGQAFF
TRBJ2-3,TRBD2,TRBV10-3,NA,TGTGCCATCAGACCAGGACTAGCGGGGGGGCAAAGCACAGATACGCAGTATTTT,CAIRPGLAGGQSTDTQYF
TRBJ2-1,NA,TRBV1,NA,TGCACCAGCAGCCAAGATGAGCGGGGGGGCAAAAATGAGCAGTTCTTC,CTSSQDERGGKNEQFF
TRBJ2-2,NA,TRBV18,NA,TGTGCCAGCTCACCCTTGACTAGTGGGAACACCGGGGAGCTGTTTTTT,CASSPLTSGNTGELFF
TRBJ2-2,TRBD1,TRBV7-9,NA,TGTGCCAGCTCTGGACAGGGAGGCGCCGGGGAGCTGTTTTTT,CASSGQGGAGELFF
TRBJ2-6,TRBD1,TRBV7-3,NA,TGTGCCAGCAGCTCACCGGGGGACAGGGCCTCTGGGGCCAACGTCCTGACTTTC,CASSSPGDRASGANVLTF
TRBJ2-2,NA,TRBV9,once,TGTGCCAGCAGCACCCAGAGTAGCTCGAACACCGGGGAGCTGTTTTTT,CASSTQSSSNTGELFF
TRBJ2-2,NA,TRBV30,NA,TGTGCCTCCGACACCTCGAACACCGGGGAGCTGTTTTTT,CASDTSNTGELFF
TRBJ2-7,NA,TRBV7-9,NA,TGTGCCAGCAGCTTAGTTGGGACACGTTACGAGCAGTACTTC,CASSLVGTRYEQYF
TRBJ2-3,NA,TRBV6-6,once,TGTGCCAGCAAACTGACTGTGAGTGCAGATACGCAGTATTTT,CASKLTVSADTQYF
TRBJ1-5,NA,TRBV4-2,NA,TGTGCCAGCAGCCAAGACAGGGCCAACCAGCCCCAGCATTTT,CASSQDRANQPQHF
TRBJ2-2,NA,TRBV3-1/TRBV3-2,NA,TGTGCCAGCAGCCAAGGACAGTTCGCGAACACCGGGGAGCTGTTTTTT,CASSQGQFANTGELFF
TRBJ2-3,NA,TRBV11-2,NA,TGTGCCAGCAGCTTTACGACTGGCACAGATACGCAGTATTTT,CASSFTTGTDTQYF
TRBJ2-1,NA,TRBV5-1,few,TGCGCCAGCACGGGCGGAGCGGGCCGTTGGGATGAGCAGTTCTTC,CASTGGAGRWDEQFF
TRBJ2-7,TRBD2,TRBV19,few,TGTGCCAGTAGTTATAGCGGGAGAGGGGCCTACGAGCAGTACTTC,CASSYSGRGAYEQYF
TRBJ2-7,NA,TRBV7-9,NA,TGTGCCAGCAGCTTATCCGCGGGAGAGCAGTACTTC,CASSLSAGEQYF
TRBJ2-2,TRBD2,TRBV2,NA,TGTGCCAGCAGGGCGGGAGGGTGGACCGGGGAGCTGTTTTTT,CASRAGGWTGELFF
TRBJ1-1,NA,TRBV5-1,NA,TGCGCCAGCCAAACTACAGGGAACACTGAAGCTTTCTTT,CASQTTGNTEAFF
TRBJ2-7,NA,TRBV2,NA,TGTGCCAGCACTGTAGCGGACTGGACCTACGAGCAGTACTTC,CASTVADWTYEQYF
TRBJ2-5,NA,TRBV6-2/TRBV6-3,NA,TGTGCCAGCAGTTATGGCGGTGGCGAGACCCAGTACTTC,CASSYGGGETQYF
TRBJ2-3,TRBD2,TRBV2,NA,TGTGCCAGCAGTGCCATTAGCGGGGGGGAGACAGATACGCAGTATTTT,CASSAISGGETDTQYF
TRBJ2-1,NA,TRBV29-1,once,TGCAGCGTCTCCAGGGGTAACAATGAGCAGTTCTTC,CSVSRGNNEQFF
TRBJ2-2,TRBD2,TRBV7-9,NA,TGTGCCAGCAGCTTAGGGGGACTAGTTGGCGGGGAGCTGTTTTTT,CASSLGGLVGGELFF
TRBJ1-2,NA,TRBV6-5,few,TGTGCCAGCATCCGTAGCAGGGAGGCTAACTATGGCTACACCTTC,CASIRSREANYGYTF
TRBJ1-2,NA,TRBV18,NA,TGTGCCAGCTCCGACAGGTCCAGCTATGGCTACACCTTC,CASSDRSSYGYTF
TRBJ2-1,NA,TRBV12-3/TRBV12-4,NA,TGTGCCAGCAGTTTAGGGGGAGGCCTTGAGCAGTTCTTC,CASSLGGGLEQFF
TRBJ2-3,TRBD2,TRBV12-3/TRBV12-4,NA,TGTGCCAGCAGTTTTGAAGGCGAGACTAGCCAGTATTTT,CASSFEGETSQYF
TRBJ1-4,NA,TRBV18,NA,TGTGCCAGCTCACTATACACTATTAAGCGGGGCCCGAGGGAAAAACTGTTTTTT,CASSLYTIKRGPREKLFF
TRBJ2-6,NA,TRBV16,NA,TGTGCCAGCAGCCAACAGGGCCCTGGGGCCAACGTCCTGACTTTC,CASSQQGPGANVLTF
TRBJ2-3,NA,TRBV27,NA,TGTGCCAGCAGTCTCGGACAAAGCCCTCCCACAGATACGCAGTATTTT,CASSLGQSPPTDTQYF
TRBJ2-3,TRBD2,TRBV7-2,NA,TGTGCCAGCAGCTTACCGACTAGCGGAACAGATACGCAGTATTTT,CASSLPTSGTDTQYF
TRBJ1-4,TRBD1,TRBV28,once,TGTGCCAGCAGTCCCGCGACAGGGAAGGATGAAAAACTGTTTTTT,CASSPATGKDEKLFF
TRBJ1-5,TRBD1,TRBV5-1,NA,TGCGCCAGCAGCGTGGACAGGAATCAGCCCCAGCATTTT,CASSVDRNQPQHF
TRBJ2-6,NA,TRBV6-2/TRBV6-3,NA,TGTGCCAGCAGTTACGCGGGTACTGGGGCCAACGTCCTGACTTTC,CASSYAGTGANVLTF
TRBJ1-1,TRBD1,TRBV6-5,NA,TGTGCCAGCAGTTACCGGACAGGGGACACTGAAGCTTTCTTT,CASSYRTGDTEAFF
TRBJ2-1,TRBD2,TRBV9,NA,TGTGCCAGCAGCGTAAGCGGGGGGACGTACAATGAGCAGTTCTTC,CASSVSGGTYNEQFF
TRBJ1-3,TRBD1,TRBV5-1,NA,TGCGCCAGCAGCTTGACAGGGGTACGAAACACCATATATTTT,CASSLTGVRNTIYF
TRBJ1-1,NA,TRBV18,NA,TGTGCCAGCTCACCAACGGTGTTGGTGAACACTGAAGCTTTCTTT,CASSPTVLVNTEAFF
TRBJ2-2,TRBD1,TRBV7-8,NA,TGTGCCAGCACCCAGGGGGCGAGGACCGGGGAGCTGTTTTTT,CASTQGARTGELFF
TRBJ1-5,TRBD1,TRBV19,once,TGTGCCAGTAGAGAGGGGGCAGGGATCAATCAGCCCCAGCATTTT,CASREGAGINQPQHF
TRBJ2-1,TRBD2,TRBV15,NA,TGTGCCACCTGGGCTAGCGGGATGAAGAATGAGCAGTTCTTC,CATWASGMKNEQFF
TRBJ2-2,TRBD1,TRBV5-1,NA,TGCGCCAGCAGCACGGACAGGGGATTGACCCCTCCCTACACCGGGGAGCTGTTTTTT,CASSTDRGLTPPYTGELFF
TRBJ2-1,TRBD2,TRBV11-3,NA,TGTGCCAGCAGCGCTACTAGCGGGAAGAGGAGTGAGCAGTTCTTC,CASSATSGKRSEQFF
TRBJ1-1,TRBD1,TRBV7-9,few,TGTGCCAGCCTGGGACAGATGAACACTGAAGCTTTCTTT,CASLGQMNTEAFF